This T cell receptor beta chain was retrieved from a study of OX40 agonist ivuxolimab in advanced cancers. About the investigation overall: Ivuxolimab was an agonistic, fully human IgG2 monoclonal antibody directed against OX40 (CD134), a costimulatory receptor. Intravenous ivuxolimab was administered to patients every 2 weeks at six dose levels: 0.01, 0.1, 0.3, 1.5, 3 and 10 mg/kg. Of the approximately 50 dose-escalation patients, hepatocellular carcinoma was present in about 20, melanoma in about 15, renal cell carcinoma in 9 and head and neck cancer in 9. A male proportion of roughly 80% and a mean age of roughly 58 years, ranging from roughly 20 to 80, were recorded for the dose-escalation cohort. Prior anti-PD-1, anti-PD-L1 or anti-CTLA-4 therapy was permitted, and checkpoint inhibitors had been received by around 39% of dose-escalation patients. Partial responses were achieved by three dose-escalation patients, of whom one had hepatocellular carcinoma and two had cutaneous melanoma. Peripheral TCRbeta sequencing was intended to test whether TCR sequence diversity was altered and clonal T-cell expansion was caused by ivuxolimab. The paper covers the monotherapy dose-escalation part of the phase I ivuxolimab trial, which included N of about 51 patients.

Comments on this clone: Its antigen is still unknown. Base qualities are not recorded, but no much larger clone differs from it by a single base.

Broader findings and caveats from the paper: In the 0.1-3.0 mg/kg groups, partial responders were among the patients with the lowest normalized peripheral clonal expansion, particularly in CD8+ T cells. At doses from 0.1 to 3.0 mg/kg, clonal expansion was seen in both CD4+ and CD8+ blood T cells between baseline and week 6. After ivuxolimab, expanded clones were on average more numerous among CD8+ T cells than among CD4+ T cells. Antigen specificity was not determined for the clonally expanded peripheral T cells. Low levels of normalized T-cell clonal expansion were also seen in some patients who did not respond.

From cysteine to phenylalanine, the CDR3 is 19 amino acids long. Here the CDR3 DNA is all that survives: 57 bases in frame from base 1. The germline V gene encodes CDR1 GTSNPN and CDR2 SVGIG (reference sequence). V was cut back by 1 base and J by 2 bases, leaving a gap of 25 bases between them. Genomic DNA was extracted from sorted cells for sequencing of the TCRbeta CDR3 region. The immunoSEQ Assay was used for sequencing of TCRbeta CDR3 regions. The clones in this table, taken by TCRdb from immuneACCESS, are in-frame only. Not every clone is retained; where verified, under half of the shortfall comes from an unresolved V gene, and the cause of the rest is unknown. The sample data list about 26,000 clones, and just under 85% of these were observed just once. Together, the top ten hold 26% of the sample. Patients with autoimmune disease history or receiving systemic immunosuppression were excluded from the trial. Peripheral blood for TCR sequencing was collected from all dose cohorts at baseline, on cycle 4 day 1, and on cycle 7 day 1. The samples were taken from a phase I, first-in-human, multicenter, open-label dose-escalation trial of ivuxolimab. The trial enrolled adults with locally advanced or metastatic head and neck squamous cell, hepatocellular, melanoma or renal cell carcinoma. CD4+ and CD8+ T cells were sorted separately from peripheral blood before TCR sequencing.

The sequence joins TRBV30 to TRBJ2-3; the D region possibly corresponds to TRBD1 (5 bases align). The source was CD4+ or CD8+ T cells sorted from blood, collected in a trial of the OX40 agonist ivuxolimab. The sequence was obtained from an adult with an advanced solid tumor such as melanoma, head and neck, liver or kidney cancer. The DNA is as follows: TGTGCCTGGAGTGGATTGGCCAGGGATTTTCAGGTCGACACAGATACGCAGTATTTT. It encodes CAWSGLARDFQVDTDTQYF.